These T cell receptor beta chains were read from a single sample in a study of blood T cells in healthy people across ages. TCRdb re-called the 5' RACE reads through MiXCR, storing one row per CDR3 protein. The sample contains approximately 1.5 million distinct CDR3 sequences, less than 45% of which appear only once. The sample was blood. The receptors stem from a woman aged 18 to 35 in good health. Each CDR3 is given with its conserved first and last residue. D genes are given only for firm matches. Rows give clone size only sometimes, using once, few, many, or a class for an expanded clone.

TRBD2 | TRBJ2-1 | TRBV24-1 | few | CATSGLADPTGQFF | TGTGCCACCAGTGGACTAGCGGACCCCACCGGGCAGTTCTTC
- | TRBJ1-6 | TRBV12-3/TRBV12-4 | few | CASSLGQAGSPLHF | TGTGCCAGCAGTTTAGGACAGGCGGGATCACCCCTCCACTTT
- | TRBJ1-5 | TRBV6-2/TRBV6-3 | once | CASSTWGRYSNQPQHF | TGTGCCAGCAGTACCTGGGGACGGTATAGCAATCAGCCCCAGCATTTT
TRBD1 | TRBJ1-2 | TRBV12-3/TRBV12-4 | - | CASYRGPERGYTF | TGTGCCAGCTATAGGGGGCCGGAACGGGGCTACACCTTC
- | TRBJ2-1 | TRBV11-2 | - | CASSSLGGPSNEQFF | TGTGCCAGCAGCTCCTTGGGGGGTCCCTCCAATGAGCAGTTCTTC
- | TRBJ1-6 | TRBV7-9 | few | CASSSADYNSPLHF | TGTGCCAGCAGCTCGGCGGACTATAATTCACCCCTCCACTTT
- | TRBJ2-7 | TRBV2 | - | CASSLKRGYEQYF | TGTGCCAGCAGTCTGAAACGGGGCTACGAGCAGTACTTC
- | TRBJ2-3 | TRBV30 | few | CAWSVQGVADTQYF | TGTGCCTGGAGTGTACAAGGGGTAGCAGATACGCAGTATTTT
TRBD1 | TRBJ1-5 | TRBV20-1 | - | CSAWDRDSNQPQHF | TGCAGTGCTTGGGACAGGGACAGCAATCAGCCCCAGCATTTT
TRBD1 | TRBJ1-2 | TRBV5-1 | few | CASSLVSGGAYGYTF | TGCGCCAGCAGCTTGGTATCAGGGGGCGCCTATGGCTACACCTTC
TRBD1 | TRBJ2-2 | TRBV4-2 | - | CASSQDMAGGNTGELFF | TGTGCCAGCAGCCAAGACATGGCAGGGGGTAACACCGGGGAGCTGTTTTTT
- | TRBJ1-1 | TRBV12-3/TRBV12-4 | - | CASSFHEGLSTEAFF | TGTGCCAGCAGTTTTCATGAGGGCTTGAGCACTGAAGCTTTCTTT
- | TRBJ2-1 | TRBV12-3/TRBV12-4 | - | CASSPQPSTYNEQFF | TGTGCCAGCAGTCCTCAGCCGAGTACCTACAATGAGCAGTTCTTC
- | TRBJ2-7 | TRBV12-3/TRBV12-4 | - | CASSLSWDEQYF | TGTGCCAGCAGTTTGAGCTGGGATGAGCAGTACTTC
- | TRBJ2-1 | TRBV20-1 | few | CSARDRPAHNEQFF | TGCAGTGCTAGAGATCGGCCGGCTCACAATGAGCAGTTCTTC
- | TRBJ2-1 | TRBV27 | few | CASSSQWNEQFF | TGTGCCAGCAGTTCACAGTGGAATGAGCAGTTCTTC
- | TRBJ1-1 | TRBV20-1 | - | CSAPGGAMNTEAFF | TGCAGTGCTCCCGGGGGCGCTATGAACACTGAAGCTTTCTTT
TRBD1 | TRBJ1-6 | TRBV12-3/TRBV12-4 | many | CASSLAQGAKTLHF | TGTGCCAGCAGTTTAGCCCAGGGGGCAAAGACCCTCCACTTT
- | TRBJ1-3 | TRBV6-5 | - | CASSYAPGLGNTIYF | TGTGCCAGCAGTTACGCTCCAGGACTCGGAAACACCATATATTTT
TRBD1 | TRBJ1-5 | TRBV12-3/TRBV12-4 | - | CASSPNTRGGSGQPQHF | TGTGCCAGCAGTCCAAATACACGAGGGGGCTCGGGACAGCCCCAGCATTTT
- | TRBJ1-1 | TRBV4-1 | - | CASSQRRESAEAFF | TGCGCCAGCAGCCAGAGAAGGGAGAGCGCTGAAGCTTTCTTT